Shown below are 27 T cell receptor beta chains from a single sample sequenced in a study of response to subunit inactivated influenza vaccine. TCRdb re-called the RT-PCR reads with MiXCR, one entry per CDR3 protein. The sample yields hundreds of thousands of distinct CDR3 sequences, less than 20% seen once. This sample comprised PBMCs from blood, obtained less than 6 days after vaccination. The source is a man aged 45-60 years who received an inactivated influenza vaccine.

V is TRBV7-8 and J is TRBJ1-6; D perhaps matches TRBD1 (6 bases). From germline, CDR1 is SGHVS and CDR2 FQNEAQ. The CDR3 length is 16 residues. Trimming cost V 5 bases and J 5 bases, with 16 bases left between them. CDR3 in amino acids: CASSGRGTANNSPLHF. CDR3 DNA sequence: TGTGCCAGCAGCGGAAGGGGGACGGCAAATAATTCACCCCTCCACTTT.

In DNA, the CDR3 is TGTGCCACCAGCAGAGATAAAAGCGCCCAAGAGACCCAGTACTTC. Protein sequence: CATSRDKSAQETQYF. V and J are TRBV15 and TRBJ2-5; D not certain. The CDR3 totals 15 residues. V lost 0 bases, J lost 1 base, and 9 bases lay in between. Germline-derived CDR1 and CDR2 are LNHNV and YYDKDF (reference sequence). Full variable domain (missing parts from reference TRBV15 and TRBJ2-5): DAMVIQNPRYQVTQFGKPVTLSCSQTLNHNVMYWYQQKSSQAPKLLFHYYDKDFNNEADTPDNFQSRRPNTSFCFLDIRSPGLGDTAMYLCATSRDKSAQETQYFGPGTRLLVL.

This clonotype was detected a few times. The J gene is TRBJ2-5, the V gene TRBV7-2; 8 bases fit TRBD2. The CDR3 runs 13 residues. From germline, CDR1 is SGHTA and CDR2 FQGNSA. After removal of 5 bases from V and 5 bases from J, the junction contained 4 bases not matched to a gene. The CDR3 nucleotides read TGTGCCAGCAGCCCGGGACTAGTTGAGACCCAGTACTTC. This gives the protein CASSPGLVETQYF.

V gene TRBV7-2 combines with J gene TRBJ2-7, with D unclear. Trimming removed 2 bases from V and 0 bases from J, with 17 bases in between. This CDR3 is built from 17 residues. Germline CDR1 reads SGHTA; CDR2 reads FQGNSA. Here the CDR3 reads CASSLSLAVQISYEQYF. DNA for the CDR3: TGTGCCAGCAGCTTATCTCTCGCGGTACAAATCTCCTACGAGCAGTACTTC.

This clonotype was recorded at least ten times. J is TRBJ1-1 and V is TRBV20-1; no clear D. CDR3 length: 15 amino acids. V dropped 3 bases and J dropped 0 bases, with 14 bases sitting between them. Germline CDR1 reads DFQATT; CDR2 reads SNEGSKA (reference sequence). The CDR3 DNA is TGCAGTGCTAGCTCACAGTTCCCAATGAACACTGAAGCTTTCTTT. Translation: CSASSQFPMNTEAFF.

Here the CDR3 reads CASSLASGGDYGYTF. CDR3 nucleotides: TGTGCCAGCAGCTTAGCGTCGGGGGGAGACTATGGCTACACCTTC. The chain has TRBV7-2 and TRBJ1-2; tentative D call: TRBD1 (5 bases). The CDR3 contains 15 residues. CDR1 and CDR2 from the germline V gene are SGHTA and FQGNSA. Between the trimmed V and J ends, which lost 0 bases and 3 bases, there was a span of 11 bases. Drawing the rest from reference TRBV7-2 and TRBJ1-2, the complete variable domain is GAGVSQSPSNKVTEKGKDVELRCDPISGHTALYWYRQSLGQGLEFLIYFQGNSAPDKSGLPSDRFSAERTGGSVSTLTIQRTQQEDSAVYLCASSLASGGDYGYTFGSGTRLTVV.

This clonotype was observed a handful of times. The V gene is TRBV2, the J gene TRBJ2-7, with TRBD1 matching over 7 bases. V lost 6 bases, J lost 0 bases, and 5 bases stayed unmatched. The germline V gene encodes CDR1 SNHLY and CDR2 FYNNEI. This CDR3 has 14 residues. CDR3 region: CASRDRLSSYEQYF. The DNA for the CDR3 is TGTGCCAGCAGGGACAGGCTAAGCTCCTACGAGCAGTACTTC.

Of note for this clonotype: The germline gene is not matched at one end of the junction; a read error may be the cause. This chain links TRBV20-1 with TRBJ2-1; 8 bases match TRBD2. In germline, CDR1 is DFQATT, CDR2 SNEGSKA (reference sequence). CDR3 length equals 15 residues. The CDR3 DNA follows: TGCTGTGCTAGAGCCGGGACTAGTACAATGAGAGAGCAGTTCTTC. It specifies CCARAGTSTMREQFF.

The sample holds a few counts of this clonotype. The chain carries TRBV27 and TRBJ2-1, with D uncertain. The CDR3 loop spans 13 amino acids. The germline V gene encodes CDR1 MNHEY and CDR2 SMNVEV (reference sequence). V lost 5 bases and J lost 3, with 8 bases in between. The CDR3 DNA follows: TGTGCCAGCAGTATTAACAGCTACAATGAGCAGTTCTTC. This translates into CASSINSYNEQFF.

There are a few counts of this clonotype. The chain recombines TRBV30 with TRBJ2-2; D gene ambiguous. This CDR3 has 12 amino acids. The germline gives CDR1 GTSNPN, CDR2 SVGIG (reference sequence). Between the trimmed V and J ends, which lost 3 bases and 5 bases, there was a span of 7 bases. The chain's CDR3 is CAWSIGTGELFF. The CDR3 region has the DNA TGTGCCTGGAGCATCGGTACCGGGGAGCTGTTTTTT. The whole variable domain, filled in from reference TRBV30 and TRBJ2-2, reads SQTIHQWPATLVQPVGSPLSLECTVEGTSNPNLYWYRQAAGRGLQLLFYSVGIGQISSEVPQNLSASRPQDRQFILSSKKLLLSDSGFYLCAWSIGTGELFFGEGSRLTVL.

The chain combines TRBV7-9 with TRBJ2-7; the match to TRBD1 covers 7 bases. The CDR3 spans 17 residues. The germline gives CDR1 SEHNR, CDR2 FQNEAQ (reference sequence). With 4 bases clipped from V and 0 bases from J, the junction kept 12 bases outside the gene matches. In nucleotides, the CDR3 is TGTGCCAGCAGCTACACCGCGTACAGGGGACGCTCCTACGAGCAGTACTTC. Translation: CASSYTAYRGRSYEQYF. The complete variable domain, with remaining parts taken from reference TRBV7-9 and TRBJ2-7, reads DTGVSQNPRHKITKRGQNVTFRCDPISEHNRLYWYRQTLGQGPEFLTYFQNEAQLEKSRLLSDRFSAERPKGSFSTLEIQRTEQGDSAMYLCASSYTAYRGRSYEQYFGPGTRLTVT.

This clonotype came up a few times. The V call is TRBV5-5, the J call TRBJ2-2, with a weak D call TRBD2 (7 bases). Germline V gene sequence: CDR1 SGHKS, CDR2 YYEKEE (reference sequence). Trimming pared 4 bases from V and 7 bases from J, leaving 23 bases between. The CDR3 consists of 17 residues. DNA of the CDR3: TGTGCCAGCAGCGCCCAACGGGGGGCACCCCAATTCGGGGAGCTGTTTTTT. It is translated as CASSAQRGAPQFGELFF.

This sequence joins TRBV7-9 and TRBJ2-5; 9 nucleotides agree with TRBD1. The CDR3 runs 16 residues. From germline, CDR1 is SEHNR and CDR2 FQNEAQ (reference sequence). J lost 5 bases, V lost 5 bases, and 12 bases had no gene match. DNA for the CDR3: TGTGCCAGCAGCATTACCGGGACAGGGCTCGGTGAGACCCAGTACTTC. Encoded protein: CASSITGTGLGETQYF.

The V gene is TRBV25-1, the J gene TRBJ2-1; D remains unclear. Germline V lookup: CDR1 MGHDK, CDR2 SYGVNS. Trimming took off 3 bases at V and 4 bases at J, with 10 bases between the two ends. The CDR3 has 14 residues. CDR3 residues: CASSDKSLYNEQFF. The CDR3 bases are TGTGCCAGCAGTGATAAATCTCTTTACAATGAGCAGTTCTTC.

The gene calls are TRBV12-3 or TRBV12-4 and TRBJ2-1, with D perhaps matching TRBD1 (5 bases). V dropped 5 bases and J dropped 5 bases, with 19 bases sitting between them. The CDR3 sequence is 16 residues long. CDR3 protein: CASSPTGPRSDNEQFF. The CDR3 DNA reads as TGTGCCAGCAGTCCCACAGGACCCCGTTCGGACAATGAGCAGTTCTTC.

This clonotype was picked up many times. The rearrangement links TRBV6-2 or TRBV6-3 to TRBJ2-3, with 10 bases matching TRBD1. The CDR3 extends over 13 amino acids. Germline V gene data show CDR1 as MNHEY and CDR2 as SVGEGT. Trimming removed 6 bases from V and 6 bases from J; junction bases left unmatched: 3. CDR3 bases: TGTGCCAGCAGCAGACAGGGGGCGGATACGCAGTATTTT. Its translation: CASSRQGADTQYF.

The rearrangement uses TRBV6-2 or TRBV6-3 and TRBJ2-5; TRBD1 might be the D (6 bases). CDR1 and CDR2 from the germline V gene are MNHEY and SVGEGT. V was shortened by 0 bases and J by 0 bases, with 14 bases between the two germline ends. This CDR3 spans 17 amino acids. CDR3 in amino acids: CASSYSIGQRNQETQYF. The CDR3, as DNA: TGTGCCAGCAGTTACTCGATAGGACAGCGCAACCAAGAGACCCAGTACTTC.

This rearrangement joins TRBV4-2 to TRBJ1-4; 9 bases agree with TRBD1. Germline values: CDR1 LGHNA, CDR2 YNFKEQ. The CDR3 spans 15 residues. The V segment lost 4 bases and the J segment 6 bases; nucleotides outside the gene matches: 6. CDR3 residues: CASSRRQGGDEKLFF. The CDR3 DNA sequence: TGTGCCAGCAGCCGACGACAGGGGGGCGATGAAAAACTGTTTTTT.

The rearrangement links TRBV6-2 or TRBV6-3 to TRBJ1-1, with D possibly matching TRBD1 (5 bases). The CDR3 has 11 amino acids. Trimming left V 6 bases short and J 10 bases short, with 12 bases between. Germline V gene sequence: CDR1 MNHEY, CDR2 SVGEGT. The CDR3 here is CASSTGTTAFF. The CDR3 region has the DNA TGTGCCAGCAGCACCGGGACGACAGCTTTCTTT.

In its sample, this clonotype was seen many times. The chain uses TRBV6-5 and TRBJ2-6; possibly TRBD2 for D (7 bases). From germline, CDR1 is MNHEY and CDR2 SVGAGI. CDR3 length: 15 amino acids. V lost 2 bases and J lost 4, with 9 bases in between. CDR3 region: CASSYGGAGANVLTF. The CDR3 nucleotides read TGTGCCAGCAGTTACGGGGGGGCCGGGGCCAACGTCCTGACTTTC.

This clonotype has just a few counts. The chain couples TRBV7-9 to TRBJ2-7; D is perhaps TRBD1 (6 bases). V lost 4 bases, J lost 1 base, and 14 bases lay in between. Per germline, CDR1 SEHNR and CDR2 FQNEAQ (reference sequence). The CDR3 runs to 15 residues. DNA of the CDR3: TGTGCCAGCAGCTCGGACAGATCTCGTTCCTACGAGCAGTACTTC. It specifies CASSSDRSRSYEQYF.

There are a few counts of this clonotype. The CDR3 protein is CSARDSGRGYEQYF. The DNA of the CDR3 is TGCAGTGCTAGAGATAGCGGGAGGGGCTACGAGCAGTACTTC. The chain recombines TRBV20-1 with TRBJ2-7; 11 nucleotides agree with TRBD2. Germline V gives CDR1 DFQATT, CDR2 SNEGSKA (reference sequence). CDR3 length equals 14 residues. V lost 0 bases, J lost 3 bases, and 1 base stayed unmatched.

This clonotype occurred many times. The chain joins TRBV20-1 to TRBJ2-7, with TRBD1 identical over 8 bases. Per germline, CDR1 DFQATT and CDR2 SNEGSKA (reference sequence). J gave up 5 bases and V 4 bases, and 7 bases lay outside the gene matches. The CDR3 contains 13 residues. CDR3 in amino acids: CSATPRGRDEQYF. The CDR3 DNA is TGCAGTGCTACCCCCAGGGGGCGCGACGAGCAGTACTTC.

The gene calls are TRBV20-1 and TRBJ2-5; D is possibly TRBD2 (7 bases). The CDR3 length is 13 residues. V was pared by 6 bases and J by 2 bases, with 13 bases between. Germline CDR1 and CDR2: DFQATT and SNEGSKA (reference sequence). CDR3 region: CSAMRGGQETQYF. In nucleotides, the CDR3 is TGCAGTGCCATGAGGGGGGGTCAAGAGACCCAGTACTTC.

The CDR3 protein is CASSKGKGGAYEQYF. The CDR3 nucleotides are TGTGCCAGCAGCAAAGGAAAAGGGGGCGCGTACGAGCAGTACTTC. This rearrangement joins TRBV21-1 to TRBJ2-7; TRBD1 is the table's D call, not checked against the DNA. TRBV21-1 is a pseudogene locus. The CDR3 contains 15 residues.

In its sample, this clonotype was seen a few times. The chain joins TRBV6-1 to TRBJ1-1; D is unclear. This CDR3 is built from 14 residues. Germline assignment: CDR1 MNHNS and CDR2 SASEGT. Trimming took 6 bases from V and 7 from J, leaving 18 bases between them. CDR3 protein: CASRRQLGFYEAFF. The CDR3 DNA reads as TGTGCCAGCAGACGACAACTCGGATTTTATGAAGCTTTCTTT.

This rearrangement joins TRBV2 to TRBJ2-5; TRBD1 is a possible D gene (6 bases). Germline loops: CDR1 SNHLY, CDR2 FYNNEI. V was pared by 8 bases and J by 2 bases, with 9 bases between. The CDR3 consists of 12 residues. Written as DNA, the CDR3 is TGTGCCAGCGGGGGCAGTCAAGAGACCCAGTACTTC. Translating it yields CASGGSQETQYF.